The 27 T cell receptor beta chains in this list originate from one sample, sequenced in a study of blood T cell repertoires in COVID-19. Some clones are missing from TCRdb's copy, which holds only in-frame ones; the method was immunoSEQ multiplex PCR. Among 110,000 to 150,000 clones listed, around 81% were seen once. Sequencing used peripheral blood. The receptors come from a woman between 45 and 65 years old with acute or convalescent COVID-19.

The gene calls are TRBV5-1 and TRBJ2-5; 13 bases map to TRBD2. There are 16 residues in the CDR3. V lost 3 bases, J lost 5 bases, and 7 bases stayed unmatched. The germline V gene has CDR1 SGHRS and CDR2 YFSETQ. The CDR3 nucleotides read TGCGCCAGCAGCTCCACTAGCGGGGGGGCGTGGGAGACCCAGTACTTC. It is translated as CASSSTSGGAWETQYF.

As DNA, the CDR3 is TGTGCCAGCAGCTTAGACCCGGGCTACGAGCAGTACTTC. Protein: CASSLDPGYEQYF. This chain links TRBV7-6 with TRBJ2-7; D is uncertain. CDR1 and CDR2 from the germline V gene are SGHVS and FNYEAQ. This CDR3 is built from 13 residues. V gave up 1 base and J gave up 3 bases, with 7 bases separating them.

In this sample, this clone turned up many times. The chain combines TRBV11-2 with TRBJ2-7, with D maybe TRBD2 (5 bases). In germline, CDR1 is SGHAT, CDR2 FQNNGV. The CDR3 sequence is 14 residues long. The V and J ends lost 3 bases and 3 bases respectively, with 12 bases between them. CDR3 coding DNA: TGTGCCAGCAGCTTCGGGGATAACAGCTACGAGCAGTACTTC. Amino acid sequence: CASSFGDNSYEQYF.

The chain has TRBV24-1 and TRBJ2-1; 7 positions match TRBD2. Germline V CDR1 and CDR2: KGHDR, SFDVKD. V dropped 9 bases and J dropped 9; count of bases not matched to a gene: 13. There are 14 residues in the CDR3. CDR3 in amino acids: CATSGSGVQGEQFF. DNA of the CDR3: TGTGCCACCTCAGGGAGCGGGGTTCAGGGTGAGCAGTTCTTC.

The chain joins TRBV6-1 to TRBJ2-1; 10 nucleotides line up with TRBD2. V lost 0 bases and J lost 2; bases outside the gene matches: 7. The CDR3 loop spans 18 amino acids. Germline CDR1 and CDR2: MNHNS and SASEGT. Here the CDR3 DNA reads TGTGCCAGCAGTGAAGCTATCGGGACTAGCGTAACCTACAATGAGCAGTTCTTC. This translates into CASSEAIGTSVTYNEQFF.

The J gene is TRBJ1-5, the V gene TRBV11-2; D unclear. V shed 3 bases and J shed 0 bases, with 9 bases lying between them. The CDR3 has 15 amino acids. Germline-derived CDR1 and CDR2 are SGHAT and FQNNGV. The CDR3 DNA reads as TGTGCCAGCAGCTTGGGCCGAAGTAGCAATCAGCCCCAGCATTTT. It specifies CASSLGRSSNQPQHF.

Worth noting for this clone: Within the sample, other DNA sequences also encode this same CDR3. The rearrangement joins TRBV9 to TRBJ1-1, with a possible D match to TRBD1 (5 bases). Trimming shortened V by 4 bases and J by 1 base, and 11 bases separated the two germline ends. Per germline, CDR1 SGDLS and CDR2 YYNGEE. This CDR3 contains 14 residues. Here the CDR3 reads CASSSQGGNTEAFF. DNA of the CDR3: TGTGCCAGCAGCTCCCAGGGTGGGAACACTGAAGCTTTCTTT.

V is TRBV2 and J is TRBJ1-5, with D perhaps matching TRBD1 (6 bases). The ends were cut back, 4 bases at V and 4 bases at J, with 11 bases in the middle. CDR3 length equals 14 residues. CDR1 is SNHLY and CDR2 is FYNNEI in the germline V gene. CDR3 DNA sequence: TGTGCCAGCAGTGCCATCCAGGGGAATCAGCCCCAGCATTTT. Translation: CASSAIQGNQPQHF. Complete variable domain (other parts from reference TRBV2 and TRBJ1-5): EPEVTQTPSHQVTQMGQEVILRCVPISNHLYFYWYRQILGQKVEFLVSFYNNEISEKSEIFDDQFSVERPDGSNFTLKIRSTKLEDSAMYFCASSAIQGNQPQHFGDGTRLSIL.

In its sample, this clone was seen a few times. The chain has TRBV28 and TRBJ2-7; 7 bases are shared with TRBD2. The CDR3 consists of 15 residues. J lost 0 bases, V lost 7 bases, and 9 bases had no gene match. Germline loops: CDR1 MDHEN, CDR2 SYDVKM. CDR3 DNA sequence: TGTGCCAGCAACATGGGAGGGGTCCTCTCCTACGAGCAGTACTTC. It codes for CASNMGGVLSYEQYF. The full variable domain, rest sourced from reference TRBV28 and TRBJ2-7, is DVKVTQSSRYLVKRTGEKVFLECVQDMDHENMFWYRQDPGLGLRLIYFSYDVKMKEKGDIPEGYSVSREKKERFSLILESASTNQTSMYLCASNMGGVLSYEQYFGPGTRLTVT.

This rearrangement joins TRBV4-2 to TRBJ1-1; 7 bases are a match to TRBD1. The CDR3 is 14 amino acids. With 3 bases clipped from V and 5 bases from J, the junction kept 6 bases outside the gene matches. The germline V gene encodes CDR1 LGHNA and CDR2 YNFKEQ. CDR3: CASSHLQGNTEAFF. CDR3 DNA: TGTGCCAGCAGCCATTTACAGGGGAATACTGAAGCTTTCTTT.

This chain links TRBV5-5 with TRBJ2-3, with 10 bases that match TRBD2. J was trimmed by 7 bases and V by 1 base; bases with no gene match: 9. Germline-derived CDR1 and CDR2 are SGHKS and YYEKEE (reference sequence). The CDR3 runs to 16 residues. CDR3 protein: CASSLPSGGSPNTQYF. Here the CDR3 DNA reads TGTGCCAGCAGCTTGCCTAGCGGGGGTTCCCCAAATACGCAGTATTTT.

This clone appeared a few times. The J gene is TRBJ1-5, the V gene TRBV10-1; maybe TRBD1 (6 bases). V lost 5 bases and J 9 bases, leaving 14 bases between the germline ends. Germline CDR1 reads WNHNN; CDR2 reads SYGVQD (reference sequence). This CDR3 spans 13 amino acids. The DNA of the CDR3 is TGCGCCAGCAGTAAGCAGGGGTGGCGGCCCCAGCATTTT. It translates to CASSKQGWRPQHF.

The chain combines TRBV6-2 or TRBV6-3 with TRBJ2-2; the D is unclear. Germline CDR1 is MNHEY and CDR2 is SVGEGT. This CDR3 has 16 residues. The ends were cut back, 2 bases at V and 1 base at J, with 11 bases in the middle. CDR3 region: CASSYPLLENTGELFF. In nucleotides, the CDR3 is TGTGCCAGCAGTTACCCCCTGCTAGAGAACACCGGGGAGCTGTTTTTT.

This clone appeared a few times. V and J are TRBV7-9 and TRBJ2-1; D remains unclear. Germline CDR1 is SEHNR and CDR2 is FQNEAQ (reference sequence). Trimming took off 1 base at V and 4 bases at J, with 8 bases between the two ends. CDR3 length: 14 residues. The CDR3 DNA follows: TGTGCCAGCAGCTTAGAGTTTCGGTACAATGAGCAGTTCTTC. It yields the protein CASSLEFRYNEQFF.

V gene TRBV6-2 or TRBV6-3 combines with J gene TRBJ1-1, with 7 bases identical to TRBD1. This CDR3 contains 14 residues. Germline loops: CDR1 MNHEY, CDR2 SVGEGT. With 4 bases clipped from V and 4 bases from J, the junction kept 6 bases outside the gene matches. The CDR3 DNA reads TGTGCCAGCAGTTTCCGGGCAGGGGGCACTGAAGCTTTCTTT. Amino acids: CASSFRAGGTEAFF.

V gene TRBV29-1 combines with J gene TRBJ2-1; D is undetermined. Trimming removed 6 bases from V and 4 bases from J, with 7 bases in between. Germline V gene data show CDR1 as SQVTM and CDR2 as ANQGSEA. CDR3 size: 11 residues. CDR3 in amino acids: CSVRGYNEQFF. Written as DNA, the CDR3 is TGCAGCGTACGAGGTTACAATGAGCAGTTCTTC.

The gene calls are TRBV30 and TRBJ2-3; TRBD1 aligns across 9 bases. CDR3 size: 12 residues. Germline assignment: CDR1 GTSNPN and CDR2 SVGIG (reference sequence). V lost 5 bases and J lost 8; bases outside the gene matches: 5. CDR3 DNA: TGTGCCTGGGCGGGACAGGGCGTTACGCAGTATTTT. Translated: CAWAGQGVTQYF.

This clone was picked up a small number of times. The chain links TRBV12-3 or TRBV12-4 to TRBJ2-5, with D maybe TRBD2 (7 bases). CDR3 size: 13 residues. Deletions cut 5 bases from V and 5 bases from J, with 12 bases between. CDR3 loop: CASSREGGETQYF. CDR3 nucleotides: TGTGCCAGCAGTCGCGAGGGGGGGGAGACCCAGTACTTC.

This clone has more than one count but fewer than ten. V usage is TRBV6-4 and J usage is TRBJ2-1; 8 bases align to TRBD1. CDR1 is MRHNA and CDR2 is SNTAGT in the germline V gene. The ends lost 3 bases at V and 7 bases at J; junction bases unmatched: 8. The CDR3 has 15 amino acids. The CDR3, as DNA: TGTGCCAGCAGTGAGCAACAGGGGGAGTATAATGAGCAGTTCTTC. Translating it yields CASSEQQGEYNEQFF.

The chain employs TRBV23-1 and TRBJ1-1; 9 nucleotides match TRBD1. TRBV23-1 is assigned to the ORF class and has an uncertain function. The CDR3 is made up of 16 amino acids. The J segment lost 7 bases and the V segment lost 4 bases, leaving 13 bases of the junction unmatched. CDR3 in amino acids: CASSLRDRARGDEAFF. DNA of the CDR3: TGCGCCAGCAGTCTTAGGGACAGGGCCCGGGGGGATGAAGCTTTCTTT.

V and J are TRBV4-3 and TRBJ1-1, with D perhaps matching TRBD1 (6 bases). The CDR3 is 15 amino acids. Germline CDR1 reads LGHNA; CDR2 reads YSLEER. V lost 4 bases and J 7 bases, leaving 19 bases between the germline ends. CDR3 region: CASSRSQGPMIEAFF. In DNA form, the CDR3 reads TGCGCCAGCAGCCGATCACAGGGCCCGATGATTGAAGCTTTCTTT.

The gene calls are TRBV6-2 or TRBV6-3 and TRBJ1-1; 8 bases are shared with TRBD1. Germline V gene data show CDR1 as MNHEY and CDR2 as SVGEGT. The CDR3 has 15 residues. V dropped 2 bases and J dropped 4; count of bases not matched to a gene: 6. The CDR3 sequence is CASSYALTGGTEAFF. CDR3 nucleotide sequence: TGTGCCAGCAGTTACGCCTTAACAGGGGGCACTGAAGCTTTCTTT.

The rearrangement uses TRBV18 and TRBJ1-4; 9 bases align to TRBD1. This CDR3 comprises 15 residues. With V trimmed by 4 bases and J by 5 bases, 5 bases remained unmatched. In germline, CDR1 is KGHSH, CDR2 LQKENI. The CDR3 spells CASSRSGTGNEKLFF. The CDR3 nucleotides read TGTGCCAGCTCACGGTCCGGGACAGGGAATGAAAAACTGTTTTTT.

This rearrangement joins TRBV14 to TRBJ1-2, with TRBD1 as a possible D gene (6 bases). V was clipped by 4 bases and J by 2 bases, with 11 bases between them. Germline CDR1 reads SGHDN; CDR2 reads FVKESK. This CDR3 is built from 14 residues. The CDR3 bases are TGTGCCAGCAGCCCTGGACAGTTAAACTATGGCTACACCTTC. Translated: CASSPGQLNYGYTF.

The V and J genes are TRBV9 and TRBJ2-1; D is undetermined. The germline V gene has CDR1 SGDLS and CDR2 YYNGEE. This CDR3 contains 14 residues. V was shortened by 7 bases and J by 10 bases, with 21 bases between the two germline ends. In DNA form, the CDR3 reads TGTGCCAGCTTTGAACGGCTAGTACTATTGGAGCAGTTCTTC. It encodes CASFERLVLLEQFF.

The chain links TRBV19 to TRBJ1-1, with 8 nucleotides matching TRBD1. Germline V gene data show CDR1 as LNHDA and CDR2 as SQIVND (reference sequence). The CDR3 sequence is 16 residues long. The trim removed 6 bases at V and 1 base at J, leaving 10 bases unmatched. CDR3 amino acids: CASSRHPQGANTEAFF. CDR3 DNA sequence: TGTGCCAGTAGCCGACACCCCCAGGGGGCGAACACTGAAGCTTTCTTT.

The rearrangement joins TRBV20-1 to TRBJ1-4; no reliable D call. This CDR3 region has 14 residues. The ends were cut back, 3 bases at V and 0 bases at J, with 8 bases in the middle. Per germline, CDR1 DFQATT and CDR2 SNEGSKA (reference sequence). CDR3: CSASPFATNEKLFF. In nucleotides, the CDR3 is TGCAGTGCTAGTCCCTTTGCAACTAATGAAAAACTGTTTTTT.